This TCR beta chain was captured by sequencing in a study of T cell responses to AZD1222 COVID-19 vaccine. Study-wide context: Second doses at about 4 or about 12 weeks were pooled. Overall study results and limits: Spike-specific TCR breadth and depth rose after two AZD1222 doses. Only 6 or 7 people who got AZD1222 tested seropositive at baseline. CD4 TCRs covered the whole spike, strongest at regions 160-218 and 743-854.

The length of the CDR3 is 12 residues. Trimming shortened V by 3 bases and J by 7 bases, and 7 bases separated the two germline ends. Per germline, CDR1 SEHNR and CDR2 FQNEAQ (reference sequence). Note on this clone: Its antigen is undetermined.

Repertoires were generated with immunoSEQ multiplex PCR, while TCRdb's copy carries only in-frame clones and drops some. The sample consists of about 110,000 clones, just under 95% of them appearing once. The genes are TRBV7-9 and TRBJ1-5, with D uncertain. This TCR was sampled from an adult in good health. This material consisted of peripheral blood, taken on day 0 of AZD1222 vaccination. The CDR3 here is CASSLTRQPQHF. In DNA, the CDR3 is TGTGCCAGCAGCTTGACGAGGCAGCCCCAGCATTTT. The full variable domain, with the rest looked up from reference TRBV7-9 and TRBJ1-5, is DTGVSQNPRHKITKRGQNVTFRCDPISEHNRLYWYRQTLGQGPEFLTYFQNEAQLEKSRLLSDRFSAERPKGSFSTLEIQRTEQGDSAMYLCASSLTRQPQHFGDGTRLSIL.